This entry lists 29 T cell receptor beta chains sequenced from one sample in a study of T cells after yellow fever vaccination (dated by TCRdb to between 2018 and 2021). The treatment or condition label on this specimen signifies: live attenuated yellow fever vaccine strain. To prepare the library, 5' RACE was applied. Sequencing used an Illumina HiSeq 2500. Using fastp at Q25 and MiXCR, TCRdb reprocessed the public reads and kept productive beta chains. Rows with a matching CDR3 protein are joined into one entry that keeps the most common DNA and genes. In all, the sample holds 500,000 to 650,000 distinct CDR3 sequences, and less than 20% of those were seen once. 17% of the sample is taken by the ten largest. The source was PBMCs, collected around 5 days after the first yellow fever vaccination. The receptors shown here come from a man aged 18-30 years who received the YFV17D yellow fever vaccine.

This clonotype has just a few counts. The V and J genes are TRBV29-1 and TRBJ2-4; D may be TRBD1 or TRBD2 (6 bases each). Between the trimmed V and J ends, which lost 0 bases and 6 bases, there was a span of 18 bases. Germline V CDR1 and CDR2: SQVTM, ANQGSEA. CDR3 length: 16 amino acids. Here the CDR3 DNA reads TGCAGCGTTGAAGATCCGCCGGGGGCTGGAGGAAACATTCAGTACTTC. It translates to CSVEDPPGAGGNIQYF.

This clonotype has only a few counts. V gene TRBV25-1 combines with J gene TRBJ2-5; D may be TRBD1 or TRBD2 (6 bases each). V gave up 10 bases and J gave up 5 bases, with 11 bases separating them. The CDR3 has 11 amino acids. Germline V gene sequence: CDR1 MGHDK, CDR2 SYGVNS. CDR3 sequence (DNA): TGTGCCACCCAAGGGGGGGAGACCCAGTACTTC. Amino acid sequence: CATQGGETQYF. The full variable domain, completed using reference TRBV25-1 and TRBJ2-5, is EADIYQTPRYLVIGTGKKITLECSQTMGHDKMYWYQQDPGMELHLIHYSYGVNSTEKGDLSSESTVSRIRTEHFPLTLESARPSHTSQYLCATQGGETQYFGPGTRLLVL.

This clonotype was seen only a few times. The CDR3 protein is CASSSTQGNYGYTF. Here the CDR3 DNA reads TGCGCCAGCAGCTCAACACAGGGGAACTATGGCTACACCTTC. This sequence joins TRBV5-1 and TRBJ1-2; TRBD1 agrees at 7 bases. In germline, CDR1 is SGHRS, CDR2 YFSETQ. The ends lost 3 bases at V and 2 bases at J; junction bases unmatched: 4. CDR3 length: 14 residues.

This clonotype has a handful of counts. The V call is TRBV2, the J call TRBJ2-7; 7 nucleotides align to TRBD1. Losses at the gene ends were 2 bases for V and 0 bases for J; bases not matched to a gene: 4. The CDR3 sequence is 15 residues long. In germline, CDR1 is SNHLY, CDR2 FYNNEI. The CDR3 coding sequence is TGTGCCAGCAGTGAATCCTGGGACAGCTCCTACGAGCAGTACTTC. This codes for CASSESWDSSYEQYF. Full variable domain (remainder filled in from reference TRBV2 and TRBJ2-7): EPEVTQTPSHQVTQMGQEVILRCVPISNHLYFYWYRQILGQKVEFLVSFYNNEISEKSEIFDDQFSVERPDGSNFTLKIRSTKLEDSAMYFCASSESWDSSYEQYFGPGTRLTVT.

The rearrangement uses TRBV6-2 or TRBV6-3 and TRBJ2-3; D is possibly TRBD1 or TRBD2 (5 bases each). The germline V and J ends were trimmed by 2 bases and 4 bases, with 7 bases remaining between them. This CDR3 is 13 amino acids long. Germline CDR1 MNHEY, CDR2 SVGEGT. CDR3: CASSYRGPDTQYF. The DNA for the CDR3 is TGTGCCAGCAGTTACCGGGGCCCAGATACGCAGTATTTT.

This clonotype was counted a few times. The chain carries TRBV20-1 and TRBJ2-7; 8 nucleotides match TRBD2. The CDR3 is 15 amino acids. After removal of 6 bases from V and 5 bases from J, the junction contained 15 bases not matched to a gene. From germline, CDR1 is DFQATT and CDR2 SNEGSKA (reference sequence). Here the CDR3 reads CSASPSGGDGHEQYF. CDR3 sequence (DNA): TGCAGTGCCTCTCCCTCGGGGGGGGATGGCCACGAGCAGTACTTC.

This clonotype has a handful of counts. Here the CDR3 DNA reads TGTGCCAGCACCCCTCGGGCTGAAGCTTTCTTT. This translates into CASTPRAEAFF. This chain connects TRBV7-9 to TRBJ1-1; D not certain. Trimming removed 7 bases from V and 6 bases from J, with 9 bases in between. Germline lookup yields CDR1 SEHNR and CDR2 FQNEAQ (reference sequence). This CDR3 has 11 amino acids.

This clonotype was counted a few times. For the CDR3, the DNA is TGTGCCAGCAGTTTTGACGGCGAGCAGTACTTC. This gives the protein CASSFDGEQYF. The chain has TRBV27 and TRBJ2-7, with no clear D. V was pared by 3 bases and J by 6 bases, with 6 bases between. Germline values: CDR1 MNHEY, CDR2 SMNVEV (reference sequence). The CDR3 is made up of 11 amino acids.

The chain joins TRBV19 to TRBJ1-1; D remains unclear. CDR1 and CDR2 (germline): LNHDA, SQIVND (reference sequence). This CDR3 contains 11 residues. V was trimmed by 0 bases and J by 11 bases, leaving 7 bases between them. The CDR3: CASSIEVTAFF. CDR3 DNA sequence: TGTGCCAGTAGTATAGAAGTTACGGCTTTCTTT.

This clonotype was seen a handful of times. This chain connects TRBV3-1 to TRBJ1-5; tentative D call: TRBD1 (6 bases). In germline, CDR1 is LGHDT, CDR2 YNNKEL (reference sequence). V was pared by 2 bases and J by 1 base, with 9 bases between. This CDR3 has 15 residues. CDR3 amino acids: CASSQLGGSNQPQHF. CDR3 in DNA: TGTGCCAGCAGCCAACTAGGGGGGAGCAATCAGCCCCAGCATTTT.

About this clonotype itself: The junction does not match germline at one end; this may be a read error. The chain couples TRBV25-1 to TRBJ2-1; D is possibly TRBD1 (5 bases). Germline V CDR1 and CDR2: MGHDK, SYGVNS. This CDR3 has 14 amino acids. The CDR3, as DNA: TGTGCCAGCCGTGAATATCGACAGCTCAATGAGCAGTTCTTC. Protein sequence: CASREYRQLNEQFF. The full variable domain, rest sourced from reference TRBV25-1 and TRBJ2-1, is EADIYQTPRYLVIGTGKKITLECSQTMGHDKMYWYQQDPGMELHLIHYSYGVNSTEKGDLSSESTVSRIRTEHFPLTLESARPSHTSQYLCASREYRQLNEQFFGPGTRLTVL.

In this sample, this clonotype turned up a few times. This sequence joins TRBV5-1 and TRBJ2-1; 11 nucleotides agree with TRBD1. Germline-derived CDR1 and CDR2 are SGHRS and YFSETQ. The V gene end was trimmed by 4 bases and the J gene end by 7 bases; junction bases not matched to a gene: 10. The CDR3 length is 16 residues. The CDR3 protein is CASSRAGTGGNNEQFF. In nucleotides, the CDR3 is TGCGCCAGCAGCAGAGCCGGGACAGGGGGAAATAATGAGCAGTTCTTC. Drawing the rest from reference TRBV5-1 and TRBJ2-1, the complete variable domain is KAGVTQTPRYLIKTRGQQVTLSCSPISGHRSVSWYQQTPGQGLQFLFEYFSETQRNKGNFPGRFSGRQFSNSRSEMNVSTLELGDSALYLCASSRAGTGGNNEQFFGPGTRLTVL.

This clonotype has only a few counts. V and J are TRBV12-3 or TRBV12-4 and TRBJ2-7; TRBD1 matches 10 bases. The CDR3 consists of 14 residues. V shed 5 bases, J shed 5 bases, and the junction held 6 bases outside the gene matches. CDR3 sequence (DNA): TGTGCCAGCAGTCTCGACAGGGGGCACAACGAGCAGTACTTC. It translates to CASSLDRGHNEQYF.

This chain connects TRBV12-3 or TRBV12-4 to TRBJ2-3; 7 positions match TRBD2. The CDR3 covers 15 residues. Trimming at V came to 6 bases and at J to 1 base, leaving 7 bases not matched to a gene. The chain's CDR3 is CASSKERGRTDTQYF. For the CDR3, the DNA is TGTGCCAGCAGCAAGGAGCGGGGCCGCACAGATACGCAGTATTTT.

The sample holds many counts of this clonotype. The chain couples TRBV12-3 or TRBV12-4 to TRBJ2-1; TRBD2 agrees at 7 bases. CDR3 size: 13 residues. V gave up 6 bases and J gave up 6 bases; unmatched junction bases: 5. The CDR3 protein is CASRPWGGNEQFF. The CDR3 DNA follows: TGTGCCAGCAGGCCTTGGGGGGGCAATGAGCAGTTCTTC.

This clonotype was recorded a few times. The V gene is TRBV27, the J gene TRBJ1-1; possible D gene TRBD1, 5 bases. The V gene's germline CDR1 is MNHEY and CDR2 SMNVEV (reference sequence). V lost 2 bases and J 4 bases, leaving 20 bases between the germline ends. The CDR3 is 17 residues long. CDR3 loop: CASSLTSWGDGITEAFF. CDR3 DNA sequence: TGTGCCAGCAGTTTAACGTCTTGGGGGGACGGTATCACTGAAGCTTTCTTT.

The sample holds a few counts of this clonotype. The rearrangement uses TRBV20-1 and TRBJ1-1; D remains ambiguous. Germline V CDR1 and CDR2: DFQATT, SNEGSKA (reference sequence). The CDR3 spans 11 residues. V lost 5 bases to trimming and J lost 3 bases, with 7 bases between them. Here the CDR3 reads CSAPWYTEAFF. CDR3 bases: TGCAGTGCTCCTTGGTACACTGAAGCTTTCTTT.

This clonotype has a handful of counts. The chain carries TRBV30 and TRBJ2-1; 8 nucleotides line up with TRBD1. The CDR3 spans 11 residues. CDR1 is GTSNPN and CDR2 is SVGIG in the germline V gene (reference sequence). V lost 4 bases, J lost 9 bases, and 2 bases stayed unmatched. The CDR3 loop reads CAWTGGAEQFF. Written as DNA, the CDR3 is TGTGCCTGGACAGGGGGCGCTGAGCAGTTCTTC.

The chain links TRBV3-1 to TRBJ1-2, with a tentative D call TRBD1 (5 bases). With 3 bases removed from V and 3 bases from J, the gap between germline ends came to 11 bases. The CDR3 extends over 14 amino acids. CDR1 LGHDT and CDR2 YNNKEL come from the germline V gene (reference sequence). CDR3 amino acids: CASSHRGGHYGYTF. In DNA, the CDR3 is TGTGCCAGCAGCCATCGGGGGGGTCACTATGGCTACACCTTC.

The J gene is TRBJ1-1, the V gene TRBV29-1, with no clear D. Germline V CDR1 and CDR2: SQVTM, ANQGSEA. Trimming left V 6 bases short and J 2 bases short, with 16 bases between. The CDR3 runs 14 residues. The CDR3 region is CSVWGRLGNTEAFF. The CDR3, as DNA: TGCAGCGTCTGGGGTCGATTGGGAAACACTGAAGCTTTCTTT.

About this clonotype: A clone one base away is much larger, so this may be a read error. The CDR3 does not end in the conserved phenylalanine or tryptophan, so this is likely a read error. The chain is built from TRBV29-1 and TRBJ1-1; D call uncertain. The CDR3 totals 11 residues. Germline lookup yields CDR1 SQVTM and CDR2 ANQGSEA. V shed 3 bases and J shed 4 bases, with 6 bases lying between them. CDR3 in amino acids: CSVDRSTEAFS. The CDR3 DNA follows: TGCAGCGTTGATCGCAGCACTGAAGCTTTCTCT.

This rearrangement joins TRBV6-1 to TRBJ2-1; maybe TRBD2 (7 bases). CDR1 is MNHNS, CDR2 SASEGT, per germline. V was clipped by 7 bases and J by 6 bases, with 19 bases between them. This CDR3 region has 15 residues. The CDR3 bases are TGTGCCAGCACCCGTCGGGGGGCCGGTGGCAATGAGCAGTTCTTC. It codes for CASTRRGAGGNEQFF.

This clonotype has a handful of counts. The chain recombines TRBV5-1 with TRBJ2-3, with a possible D match to TRBD2 (5 bases). V dropped 0 bases and J dropped 2 bases, with 13 bases sitting between them. Per the germline V gene, CDR1 is SGHRS and CDR2 is YFSETQ. This CDR3 is 16 amino acids long. The CDR3 protein is CASSLALERDTDTQYF. CDR3 in DNA: TGCGCCAGCAGCTTGGCTCTTGAGAGGGACACAGATACGCAGTATTTT.

This clonotype appeared a few times. This sequence joins TRBV20-1 and TRBJ2-3; D remains unclear. V lost 8 bases to trimming and J lost 0 bases, with 9 bases between them. Germline V gene data show CDR1 as DFQATT and CDR2 as SNEGSKA (reference sequence). The CDR3 consists of 12 residues. The CDR3: CSSYKSTDTQYF. CDR3 DNA: TGCAGTTCTTACAAGAGCACAGATACGCAGTATTTT.

This chain connects TRBV5-1 to TRBJ2-7; 10 positions match TRBD1. V lost 2 bases, J lost 5 bases, and 7 bases stayed unmatched. CDR1 is SGHRS and CDR2 is YFSETQ in the germline V gene. The CDR3 is 15 residues long. The CDR3 protein is CASSFPQTGGDEQYF. CDR3 in DNA: TGCGCCAGCAGCTTCCCACAGACAGGGGGCGACGAGCAGTACTTC.

The chain is built from TRBV19 and TRBJ2-2, with 9 bases matching TRBD2. The V segment lost 11 bases and the J segment 4 bases; nucleotides outside the gene matches: 8. CDR3 size: 14 residues. Germline CDR1 is LNHDA and CDR2 is SQIVND (reference sequence). The CDR3 is CAARLAAATGELFF. The CDR3 region has the DNA TGTGCCGCTAGACTAGCGGCCGCCACCGGGGAGCTGTTTTTT. The whole variable domain, filled in from reference TRBV19 and TRBJ2-2, reads DGGITQSPKYLFRKEGQNVTLSCEQNLNHDAMYWYRQDPGQGLRLIYYSQIVNDFQKGDIAEGYSVSREKKESFPLTVTSAQKNPTAFYLCAARLAAATGELFFGEGSRLTVL.

A few counts support this clonotype. The chain carries TRBV28 and TRBJ1-2, with D hard to call. V lost 6 bases and J 8 bases, leaving 10 bases between the germline ends. Germline V gene sequence: CDR1 MDHEN, CDR2 SYDVKM. CDR3 length: 11 amino acids. CDR3 amino acids: CASSMTRGYTF. CDR3 bases: TGTGCCAGCAGCATGACCAGGGGCTACACCTTC.

The chain carries TRBV9 and TRBJ2-3, with D unclear. This CDR3 contains 14 residues. Trimming removed 3 bases at V and 1 base at J, with 9 bases between. From germline, CDR1 is SGDLS and CDR2 YYNGEE. CDR3 loop: CASSAVSGTDTQYF. The CDR3 bases are TGTGCCAGCAGCGCAGTTTCGGGCACAGATACGCAGTATTTT. Full variable domain (missing parts from reference TRBV9 and TRBJ2-3): DSGVTQTPKHLITATGQRVTLRCSPRSGDLSVYWYQQSLDQGLQFLIQYYNGEERAKGNILERFSAQQFPDLHSELNLSSLELGDSALYFCASSAVSGTDTQYFGPGTRLTVL.

J is TRBJ2-5 and V is TRBV7-9; 10 nucleotides align to TRBD1. This CDR3 region has 16 residues. J lost 4 bases, V lost 2 bases, and 7 bases had no gene match. Germline CDR1 reads SEHNR; CDR2 reads FQNEAQ (reference sequence). CDR3 coding DNA: TGTGCCAGCAGCTTACGGGACAGGGGTGGTAGAGAGACCCAGTACTTC. Translation: CASSLRDRGGRETQYF. Looking up the rest from reference TRBV7-9 and TRBJ2-5 gives the full variable domain: DTGVSQNPRHKITKRGQNVTFRCDPISEHNRLYWYRQTLGQGPEFLTYFQNEAQLEKSRLLSDRFSAERPKGSFSTLEIQRTEQGDSAMYLCASSLRDRGGRETQYFGPGTRLLVL.